This TCR beta chain came from a study of cytomegalovirus exposure and HLA in healthy donors. Study-wide results and limits: There were some V segments, including TRBV6-2 and TRBV6-3, excluded as indistinguishable. Rarity held for most TCR sequences, but there were some public TCRs that occurred in many donors.

CDR3 length equals 14 residues. Per germline, CDR1 SGDLS and CDR2 YYNGEE. On this clone itself: Its antigen remains unknown. At one of its ends the junction is not consistent with the germline gene, which may arise from a read error.

Vbeta (60) and Jbeta (13) primers were used in the PCR. The assay was immunoSEQ multiplex PCR, and TCRdb's table has in-frame clones only and misses some. This listing includes approximately 52,000 clones. The receptor was isolated from a woman aged 55 to 70 in good health and CMV-seropositive. Sample: PBMCs. This chain links TRBV9 with TRBJ1-5; perhaps TRBD1 as D (5 bases). The CDR3 here is CASSVTASNEPQHF. The CDR3 DNA reads TGTGCCAGCAGCGTGACAGCGAGCAATGAGCCCCAGCATTTT.